Shown below are 18 T cell receptor beta chains from a single sample sequenced in a study of cytomegalovirus exposure and HLA in healthy donors. PCR was performed using 60 Vbeta and 13 Jbeta primers. TCRdb's copy holds only in-frame clones and misses some; the assay was immunoSEQ multiplex PCR. The sample's table shows 75,000 to 95,000 clones. The sample comprised PBMCs. The receptor source for this set is a girl aged 5 to 17 in good health and CMV-seropositive.

V is TRBV5-1 and J is TRBJ1-2; 8 positions agree with TRBD1. The CDR3 has 17 residues. The germline V gene encodes CDR1 SGHRS and CDR2 YFSETQ. V lost 6 bases, J lost 4 bases, and 17 bases stayed unmatched. CDR3 sequence: CASTVGGGQAPLYGYTF. In DNA form, the CDR3 reads TGCGCCAGCACCGTTGGTGGGGGACAGGCCCCCCTCTATGGCTACACCTTC.

This chain links TRBV2 with TRBJ2-5; 9 bases fit TRBD2. This CDR3 spans 13 amino acids. Trimming took 10 bases from V and 5 from J; bases not matched to a gene: 8. Germline assignment: CDR1 SNHLY and CDR2 FYNNEI. The CDR3 nucleotides read TGTGCCACGGCGGGGGGGCCTGGGGAGACCCAGTACTTC. The encoded protein is CATAGGPGETQYF.

This chain joins TRBV9 and TRBJ1-2; a possible D gene is TRBD1 (6 bases). Germline V gene sequence: CDR1 SGDLS, CDR2 YYNGEE. The CDR3 is 14 residues long. Trimming removed 0 bases at V and 6 bases at J, with 12 bases between. In nucleotides, the CDR3 is TGTGCCAGCAGCGTAGCTGGGACATACAATGGCTACACCTTC. Its translation: CASSVAGTYNGYTF.

The V and J genes are TRBV6-1 and TRBJ1-2, with a possible D match to TRBD1 (5 bases). The V end lost 3 bases, the J end lost 5 bases, and 10 bases lay between the germline ends. The CDR3 spans 13 residues. CDR1 is MNHNS and CDR2 is SASEGT in the germline V gene. CDR3 amino acids: CASSDGGTYGYTF. In DNA, the CDR3 is TGTGCCAGCAGTGATGGGGGGACGTATGGCTACACCTTC.

The V and J genes are TRBV7-9 and TRBJ2-7, with no clear D. Germline V gene lookup returns CDR1 SEHNR and CDR2 FQNEAQ (reference sequence). V lost 5 bases, J lost 6 bases, and 14 bases lay in between. The length of the CDR3 is 13 residues. CDR3 sequence reads: CASSPSQVSEQYF. CDR3 in DNA: TGTGCCAGCAGCCCCTCGCAGGTCTCCGAGCAGTACTTC.

The V and J genes are TRBV5-6 and TRBJ2-5; D is uncertain. The ends were cut back, 4 bases at V and 5 bases at J, with 6 bases in the middle. Germline V gene lookup returns CDR1 SGHDT and CDR2 YYEEEE. The CDR3 runs 11 residues. The CDR3 loop is CASSRGETQYF. The DNA for the CDR3 is TGTGCCAGCAGCCGCGGTGAGACCCAGTACTTC.

CDR3 region: CASSLAPGGPPNEQFF. As DNA, the CDR3 is TGTGCCAGCAGCTTGGCACCAGGGGGCCCCCCTAATGAGCAGTTCTTC. The chain employs TRBV5-6 and TRBJ2-1, with 8 bases that match TRBD1. From germline, CDR1 is SGHDT and CDR2 YYEEEE. Trimming at V came to 0 bases and at J to 7 bases, leaving 9 bases not matched to a gene. The CDR3 contains 16 residues.

V usage is TRBV9 and J usage is TRBJ2-2; 7 bases are a match to TRBD1. The V gene end was trimmed by 4 bases and the J gene end by 5 bases; junction bases not matched to a gene: 11. CDR1 and CDR2 (germline): SGDLS, YYNGEE. CDR3 size: 16 residues. CDR3 residues: CASSQSRGSGTGELFF. The CDR3 DNA is TGTGCCAGCAGCCAAAGCAGGGGGTCTGGGACCGGGGAGCTGTTTTTT.

The chain links TRBV7-2 to TRBJ1-2; D remains ambiguous. This CDR3 has 13 residues. V lost 4 bases, J lost 5 bases, and 11 bases lay in between. In germline, CDR1 is SGHTA, CDR2 FQGNSA. This CDR3 is CASSSQSLYGYTF. The CDR3 DNA reads as TGTGCCAGCAGCTCACAGAGCCTTTATGGCTACACCTTC.

The V call is TRBV4-3, the J call TRBJ1-4, with a tentative D call TRBD1 (5 bases). Germline lookup yields CDR1 LGHNA and CDR2 YSLEER. Between the trimmed V and J ends, which lost 6 bases and 4 bases, there was a span of 12 bases. The CDR3 is made up of 14 amino acids. DNA of the CDR3: TGCGCCAGCAGTCGATTGGGACTTAATGAAAAACTGTTTTTT. This translates into CASSRLGLNEKLFF.

The chain combines TRBV10-3 with TRBJ1-2; the D gene is possibly TRBD1 (6 bases). Trimming took 4 bases from V and 6 from J, leaving 15 bases between them. Germline V gives CDR1 ENHRY, CDR2 SYGVKD. This CDR3 is built from 14 residues. In DNA form, the CDR3 reads TGTGCCATCAGTGTGGGCAGGGGCGATGATGGCTACACCTTC. This gives the protein CAISVGRGDDGYTF.

V and J are TRBV10-3 and TRBJ2-7; TRBD2 aligns across 9 bases. This CDR3 comprises 15 residues. With V trimmed by 7 bases and J by 1 base, 8 bases remained unmatched. The germline V gene encodes CDR1 ENHRY and CDR2 SYGVKD. Here the CDR3 reads CAINSGGGVSYEQYF. The CDR3 DNA is TGTGCCATCAATTCGGGCGGGGGGGTTTCCTACGAGCAGTACTTC.

This chain joins TRBV19 and TRBJ1-3, with D possibly TRBD1 on 6 matching bases. Germline loops: CDR1 LNHDA, CDR2 SQIVND (reference sequence). V was trimmed by 7 bases and J by 0 bases, leaving 13 bases between them. The CDR3 has 15 residues. The CDR3 sequence: CASTIGQFSGNTIYF. CDR3 coding DNA: TGTGCCAGTACCATCGGACAGTTCTCTGGAAACACCATATATTTT.

This chain joins TRBV6-5 and TRBJ2-7; possible D gene TRBD1, 5 bases. Per germline, CDR1 MNHEY and CDR2 SVGAGI. CDR3 length: 14 residues. Between the trimmed V and J ends, which lost 6 bases and 1 base, there was a span of 13 bases. Here the CDR3 DNA reads TGTGCCAGCAGCGGACATAGGAGTTCCTACGAGCAGTACGTC. Its translation: CASSGHRSSYEQYV.

The chain couples TRBV7-2 to TRBJ2-2; D remains unclear. The CDR3 contains 15 residues. CDR1 SGHTA and CDR2 FQGNSA come from the germline V gene. The ends were cut back, 0 bases at V and 7 bases at J, with 12 bases in the middle. CDR3 sequence reads: CASSLAEFDVGELFF. CDR3 nucleotide sequence: TGTGCCAGCAGCTTAGCGGAGTTCGATGTCGGGGAGCTGTTTTTT.

V and J are TRBV15 and TRBJ2-3; a weak D match, TRBD2 (5 bases). V dropped 1 base and J dropped 2 bases, with 16 bases sitting between them. Germline CDR1 LNHNV, CDR2 YYDKDF (reference sequence). The CDR3 loop spans 17 amino acids. The CDR3 nucleotides are TGTGCCACCAGCAGAGGGTTATCCTTACGGGACACAGATACGCAGTATTTT. Translating gives CATSRGLSLRDTDTQYF.

The chain links TRBV5-6 to TRBJ2-5; TRBD1 aligns across 7 bases. V lost 2 bases, J lost 4 bases, and 2 bases stayed unmatched. CDR3 length equals 13 residues. In germline, CDR1 is SGHDT, CDR2 YYEEEE. CDR3 sequence reads: CASSFRQGETQYF. The CDR3 nucleotides are TGTGCCAGCAGCTTCCGACAGGGAGAGACCCAGTACTTC.

The rearrangement joins TRBV4-3 to TRBJ2-2; 10 bases agree with TRBD1. J was trimmed by 5 bases and V by 1 base; bases with no gene match: 10. This CDR3 has 18 residues. Germline V lookup: CDR1 LGHNA, CDR2 YSLEER. The CDR3 loop reads CASSQGAATGGFTGELFF. DNA of the CDR3: TGCGCCAGCAGCCAAGGGGCCGCGACAGGGGGCTTTACCGGGGAGCTGTTTTTT.